This T cell receptor beta chain was observed in a study of circulating CD8 cells and anti-PD-1 response in melanoma. Whole-study context: Of 13 patients, seven got anti-PD-1 first and six had prior therapy.

Trimming removed 3 bases from V and 2 bases from J, with 14 bases in between. Looked up from germline, CDR1 is MNHEY and CDR2 is SMNVEV (reference sequence). CDR3 length: 16 amino acids. Regarding the study as a whole: At M1, fewer than 8% of TRB clonotypes appeared in multiple subsets. Published repertoire comparisons used only baseline and M1 samples. Diversity ranked highest in DNEG and lowest in TIGIT subsets.

This clonotype ranks as medium-sized. Its cognate antigen is unknown. Using approximately 14 ng of total RNA, TCR libraries were made with the QIAseq Immune Repertoire TCR panel. TCRdb re-called the reads with MiXCR, one entry per CDR3 protein. Of around 950 distinct CDR3 sequences in the sample, approximately 7% are singletons; the top ten hold around 17%. Four subsets defined by PD-1 and/or TIGIT were sorted from live CD3+CD8+TCRalphabeta+ cells. The chain couples TRBV27 to TRBJ1-5; maybe TRBD1 (5 bases). The clonotype originates from a human donor with melanoma. The source material was CD8+ T cells from PBMCs, sampled at baseline or after one month of anti-PD-1 therapy (not recorded which). Written as DNA, the CDR3 is TGTGCCAGCAGTTTGGGGGGTCGTTGGGGCAATCAGCCCCAGCATTTT. The encoded protein is CASSLGGRWGNQPQHF.